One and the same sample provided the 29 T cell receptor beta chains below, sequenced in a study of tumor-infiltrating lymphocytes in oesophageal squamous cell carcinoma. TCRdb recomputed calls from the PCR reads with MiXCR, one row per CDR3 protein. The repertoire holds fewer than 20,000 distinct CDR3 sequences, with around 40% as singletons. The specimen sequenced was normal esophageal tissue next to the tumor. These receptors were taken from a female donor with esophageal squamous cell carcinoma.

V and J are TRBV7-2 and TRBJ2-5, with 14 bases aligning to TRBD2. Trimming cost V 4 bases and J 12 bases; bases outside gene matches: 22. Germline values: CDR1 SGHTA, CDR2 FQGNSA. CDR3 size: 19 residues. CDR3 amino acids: CASSSPPGLAGVTKRREYF. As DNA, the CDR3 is TGTGCCAGCAGCTCCCCCCCGGGACTAGCGGGAGTTACGAAGAGAAGGGAGTACTTC.

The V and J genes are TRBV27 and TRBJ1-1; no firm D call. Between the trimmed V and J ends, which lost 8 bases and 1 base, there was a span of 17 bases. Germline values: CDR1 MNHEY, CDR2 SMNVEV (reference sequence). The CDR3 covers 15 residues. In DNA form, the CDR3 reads TGTGCCAGCGCCATCCTCGGCGCCTCGAACACTGAAGCTTTCTTT. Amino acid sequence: CASAILGASNTEAFF.

CDR3 in DNA: TGCAGTGCTAGCCGAGCGACCGGGACAGATACGCAGTATTTT. It is translated as CSASRATGTDTQYF. The rearrangement uses TRBV20-1 and TRBJ2-3; D is unclear. The ends were cut back, 3 bases at V and 3 bases at J, with 13 bases in the middle. Looked up from germline, CDR1 is DFQATT and CDR2 is SNEGSKA (reference sequence). There are 14 residues in the CDR3.

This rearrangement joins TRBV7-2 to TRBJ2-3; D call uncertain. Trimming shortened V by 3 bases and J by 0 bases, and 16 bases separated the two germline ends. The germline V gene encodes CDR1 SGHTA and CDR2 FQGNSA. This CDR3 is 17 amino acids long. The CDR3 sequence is CASSFYVSSLSTDTQYF. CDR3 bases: TGTGCCAGCAGCTTTTACGTCAGCTCTCTCAGCACAGATACGCAGTATTTT.

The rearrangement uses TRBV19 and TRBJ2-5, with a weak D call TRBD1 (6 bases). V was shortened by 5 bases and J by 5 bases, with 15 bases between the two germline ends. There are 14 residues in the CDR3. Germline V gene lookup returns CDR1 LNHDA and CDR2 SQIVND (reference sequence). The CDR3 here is CASSPPGVSETQYF. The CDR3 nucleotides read TGTGCCAGTAGTCCTCCAGGGGTGTCGGAGACCCAGTACTTC.

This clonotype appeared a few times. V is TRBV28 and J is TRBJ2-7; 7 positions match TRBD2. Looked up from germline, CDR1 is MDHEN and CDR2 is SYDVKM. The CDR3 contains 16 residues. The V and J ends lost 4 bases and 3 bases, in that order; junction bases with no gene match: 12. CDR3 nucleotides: TGTGCCAGCAGTTCCGCGACTAGCAGACCCCTCTACGAGCAGTACTTC. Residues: CASSSATSRPLYEQYF. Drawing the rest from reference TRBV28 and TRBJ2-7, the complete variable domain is DVKVTQSSRYLVKRTGEKVFLECVQDMDHENMFWYRQDPGLGLRLIYFSYDVKMKEKGDIPEGYSVSREKKERFSLILESASTNQTSMYLCASSSATSRPLYEQYFGPGTRLTVT.

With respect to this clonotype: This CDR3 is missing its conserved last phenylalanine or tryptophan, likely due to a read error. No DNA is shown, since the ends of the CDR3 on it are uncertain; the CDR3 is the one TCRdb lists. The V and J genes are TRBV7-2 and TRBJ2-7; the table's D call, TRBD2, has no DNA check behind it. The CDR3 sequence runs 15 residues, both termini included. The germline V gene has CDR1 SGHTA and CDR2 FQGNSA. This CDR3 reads CASSLEAEVEQFFGS.

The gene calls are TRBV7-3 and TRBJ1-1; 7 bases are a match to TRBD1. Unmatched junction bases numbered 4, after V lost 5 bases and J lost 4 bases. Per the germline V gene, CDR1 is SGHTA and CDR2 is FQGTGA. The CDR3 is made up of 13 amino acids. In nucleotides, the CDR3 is TGTGCCAGCAGCCCGACAGGGTTCACTGAAGCTTTCTTT. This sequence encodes CASSPTGFTEAFF. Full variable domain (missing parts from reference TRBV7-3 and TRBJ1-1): GAGVSQTPSNKVTEKGKYVELRCDPISGHTALYWYRQSLGQGPEFLIYFQGTGAADDSGLPNDRFFAVRPEGSVSTLKIQRTERGDSAVYLCASSPTGFTEAFFGQGTRLTVV.

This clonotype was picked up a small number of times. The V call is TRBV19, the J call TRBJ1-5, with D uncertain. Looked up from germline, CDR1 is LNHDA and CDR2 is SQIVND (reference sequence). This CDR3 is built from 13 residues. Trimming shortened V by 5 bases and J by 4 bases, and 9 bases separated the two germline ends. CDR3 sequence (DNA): TGTGCCAGTAGTTCACAGCGAAATCAGCCCCAGCATTTT. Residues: CASSSQRNQPQHF.

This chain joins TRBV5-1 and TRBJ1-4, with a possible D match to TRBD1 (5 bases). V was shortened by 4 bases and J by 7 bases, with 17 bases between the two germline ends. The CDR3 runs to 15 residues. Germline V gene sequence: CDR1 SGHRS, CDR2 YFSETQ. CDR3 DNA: TGCGCCAGCAGCACTCAGGGCGCGGGTGGTGAAAAACTGTTTTTT. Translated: CASSTQGAGGEKLFF.

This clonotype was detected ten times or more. The CDR3 loop reads CASRDLGGTGVTGELFF. The CDR3 DNA sequence: TGTGCCAGCAGAGACTTGGGTGGGACAGGGGTCACCGGGGAGCTGTTTTTT. The rearrangement joins TRBV25-1 to TRBJ2-2, with 10 bases fitting TRBD1. This CDR3 has 17 amino acids. Trimming removed 6 bases from V and 4 bases from J; junction bases left unmatched: 11. Germline assignment: CDR1 MGHDK and CDR2 SYGVNS.

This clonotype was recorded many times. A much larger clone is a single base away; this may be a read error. The CDR3 bases are TGTGCCAGCAGTGCTCAAGCTAGCGGGAGCTACAATGAGCAGTACTTC. This codes for CASSAQASGSYNEQYF. The chain carries TRBV6-1 and TRBJ2-7; 10 bases are shared with TRBD2. Trimming removed 4 bases from V and 7 bases from J; junction bases left unmatched: 13. This CDR3 region has 16 residues. CDR1 and CDR2 (germline): MNHNS, SASEGT.

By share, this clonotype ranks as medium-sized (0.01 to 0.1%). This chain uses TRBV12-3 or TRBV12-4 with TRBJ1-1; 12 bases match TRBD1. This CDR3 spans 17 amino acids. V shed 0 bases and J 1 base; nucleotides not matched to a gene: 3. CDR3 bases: TGTGCCAGCAGTTTAGCGGGACAGGGGGCTAAGAACACTGAAGCTTTCTTT. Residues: CASSLAGQGAKNTEAFF.

CDR3 DNA sequence: TGTGCCAGCAGCTTCCGACTACAGGAGCAGTACTTC. Amino acids: CASSFRLQEQYF. The V gene is TRBV7-6, the J gene TRBJ2-5, with D perhaps matching TRBD1 or TRBD2 (5 bases each). Germline V gene data show CDR1 as SGHVS and CDR2 as FNYEAQ. V shed 3 bases and J shed 11 bases, with 13 bases lying between them. The CDR3 loop spans 12 amino acids.

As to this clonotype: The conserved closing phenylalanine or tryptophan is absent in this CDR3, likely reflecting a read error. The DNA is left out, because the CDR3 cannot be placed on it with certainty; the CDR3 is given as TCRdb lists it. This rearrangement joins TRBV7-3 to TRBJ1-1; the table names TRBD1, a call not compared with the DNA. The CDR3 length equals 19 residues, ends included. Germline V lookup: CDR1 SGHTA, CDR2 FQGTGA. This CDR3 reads CASSLSPSNRGDNEQFFGT.

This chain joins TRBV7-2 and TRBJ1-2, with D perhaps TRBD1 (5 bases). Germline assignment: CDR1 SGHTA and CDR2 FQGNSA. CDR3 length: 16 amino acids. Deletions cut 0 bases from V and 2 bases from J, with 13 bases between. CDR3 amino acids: CASSLAMAGTNYGYTF. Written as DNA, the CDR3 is TGTGCCAGCAGCTTAGCGATGGCAGGGACGAACTATGGCTACACCTTC.

The chain's CDR3 is CASRSRDRGGEQYF. CDR3 bases: TGTGCCAGCAGGAGTCGGGACAGGGGTGGCGAGCAGTACTTC. V gene TRBV7-2 combines with J gene TRBJ2-1; 10 nucleotides align to TRBD1. The better agreement between TRBJ2-7 and the DNA end casts doubt on the J call. CDR3 length: 14 residues. Germline CDR1 SGHTA, CDR2 FQGNSA.

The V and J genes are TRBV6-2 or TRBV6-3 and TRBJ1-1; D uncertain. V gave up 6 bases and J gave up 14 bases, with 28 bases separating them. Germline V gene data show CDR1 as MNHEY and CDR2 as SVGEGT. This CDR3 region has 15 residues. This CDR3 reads CASRQQMISYNEQFF. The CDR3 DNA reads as TGTGCCAGCAGACAACAGATGATCTCCTACAATGAGCAGTTCTTT.

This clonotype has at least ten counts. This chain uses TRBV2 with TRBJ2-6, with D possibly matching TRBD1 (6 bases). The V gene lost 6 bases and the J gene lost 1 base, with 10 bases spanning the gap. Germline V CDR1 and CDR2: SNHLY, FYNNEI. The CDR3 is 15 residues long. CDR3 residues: CASSKTGSGANVLTF. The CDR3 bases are TGTGCCAGCAGCAAAACAGGGTCTGGGGCCAACGTCCTGACTTTC.

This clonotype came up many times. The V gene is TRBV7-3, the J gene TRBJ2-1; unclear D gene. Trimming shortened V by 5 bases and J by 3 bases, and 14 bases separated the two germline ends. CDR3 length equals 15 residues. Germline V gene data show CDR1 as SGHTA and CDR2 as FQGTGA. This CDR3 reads CASSEVGSNYNEQFF. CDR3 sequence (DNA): TGTGCCAGCAGCGAAGTTGGTTCCAACTACAATGAGCAGTTCTTC.

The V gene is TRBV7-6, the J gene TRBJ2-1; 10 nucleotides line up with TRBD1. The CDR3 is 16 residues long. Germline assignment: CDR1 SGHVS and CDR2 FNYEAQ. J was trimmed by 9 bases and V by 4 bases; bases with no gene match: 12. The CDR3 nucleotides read TGTGCCAGCAGCTCTCGCCCCGACAGGGGGCGGGGTGAGCAGTTCTTC. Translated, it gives CASSSRPDRGRGEQFF.

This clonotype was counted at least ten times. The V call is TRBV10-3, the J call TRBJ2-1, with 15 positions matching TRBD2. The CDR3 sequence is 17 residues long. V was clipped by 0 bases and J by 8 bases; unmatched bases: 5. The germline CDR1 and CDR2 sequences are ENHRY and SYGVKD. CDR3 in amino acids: CAISESAGLAGGHEQFF. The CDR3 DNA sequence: TGTGCCATCAGTGAGTCTGCGGGACTAGCGGGAGGTCATGAGCAGTTCTTC.

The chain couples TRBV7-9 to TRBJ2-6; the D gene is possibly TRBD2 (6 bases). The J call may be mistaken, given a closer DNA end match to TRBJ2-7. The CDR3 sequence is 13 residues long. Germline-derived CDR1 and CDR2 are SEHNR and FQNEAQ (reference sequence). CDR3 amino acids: CASSRAGGYEQYF. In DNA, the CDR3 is TGTGCCAGCAGCCGCGCCGGGGGCTACGAGCAGTACTTC.

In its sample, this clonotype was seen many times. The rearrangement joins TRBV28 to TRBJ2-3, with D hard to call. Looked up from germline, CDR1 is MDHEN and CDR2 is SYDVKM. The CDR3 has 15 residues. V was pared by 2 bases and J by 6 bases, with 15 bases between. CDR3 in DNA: TGTGCCAGCAGTTTAAGGCGTTCGGGTTCGGATACGCAGTATTTT. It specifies CASSLRRSGSDTQYF.

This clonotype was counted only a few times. DNA for the CDR3: TGCGCCAGCAGCCAAGTGGAGGGCCCTATGAACAATGAGCAGTACTTC. This codes for CASSQVEGPMNNEQYF. The gene calls are TRBV4-1 and TRBJ2-3; perhaps TRBD2 as D (6 bases). The J call may be in error: the DNA end matches TRBJ2-7 better. CDR1 and CDR2 from the germline V gene are MGHRA and YSYEKL. The CDR3 totals 16 residues.

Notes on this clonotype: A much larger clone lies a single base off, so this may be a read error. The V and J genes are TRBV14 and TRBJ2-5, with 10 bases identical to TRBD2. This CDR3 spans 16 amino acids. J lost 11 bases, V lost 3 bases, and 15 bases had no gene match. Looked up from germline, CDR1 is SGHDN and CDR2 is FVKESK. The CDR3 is CASSQQTSGLYNEQYF. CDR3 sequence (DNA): TGTGCCAGCAGCCAGCAGACTAGCGGGCTTTACAATGAGCAGTACTTC.

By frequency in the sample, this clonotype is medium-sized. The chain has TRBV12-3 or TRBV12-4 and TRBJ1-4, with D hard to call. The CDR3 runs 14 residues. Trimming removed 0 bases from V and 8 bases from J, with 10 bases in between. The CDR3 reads CASSLAVRREKLFF. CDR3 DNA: TGTGCCAGCAGTTTAGCTGTGCGGAGGGAAAAACTGTTTTTT.

Here the CDR3 reads CASSEVSNLYGYTF. CDR3 DNA sequence: TGTGCCAGCAGTGAAGTCAGCAACCTTTATGGCTACACCTTC. V gene TRBV6-1 combines with J gene TRBJ1-2; no reliable D call. The CDR3 runs to 14 residues. Germline loops: CDR1 MNHNS, CDR2 SASEGT. V lost 1 base and J 5 bases, leaving 11 bases between the germline ends.

This CDR3 reads CASSPRGPGAGVSYEQYF. As DNA, the CDR3 is TGTGCCAGCAGCCCTAGGGGCCCAGGAGCGGGAGTGTCCTACGAGCAGTACTTC. This chain connects TRBV7-2 to TRBJ2-4; the match to TRBD2 covers 8 bases. The end of the DNA fits TRBJ2-7 better, so the J call may be wrong. CDR3 length equals 18 residues. Germline V gives CDR1 SGHTA, CDR2 FQGNSA.